One sample yielded the 28 T cell receptor beta chains listed below, sequenced in a study of shared clonotypes between healthy human individuals. Profiling relied on immunoSEQ multiplex PCR, and the TCRdb table lists in-frame clones only, not all of them. The sample yields more than 2 million clones, nearly 97% seen once. The material sequenced was naive CD4+ T cells sorted from blood. Regarding subset: CD45RA+ positively selected. These receptors all stem from a man aged 18 to 29 in good health.

Details on this clone: At the DNA level, this CDR3 is encoded by other sequences in the same sample as well. V and J are TRBV7-9 and TRBJ1-4, with TRBD1 matching over 7 bases. The germline CDR1 and CDR2 sequences are SEHNR and FQNEAQ (reference sequence). The CDR3 covers 16 residues. V lost 0 bases, J lost 3 bases, and 4 bases stayed unmatched. The DNA for the CDR3 is TGTGCCAGCAGCTTAGCGCGAGGGACAGCTAATGAAAAACTGTTTTTT. Translated, it gives CASSLARGTANEKLFF.

This rearrangement joins TRBV28 to TRBJ2-1; 11 bases align to TRBD2. The CDR3 runs 16 residues. Germline values: CDR1 MDHEN, CDR2 SYDVKM. V shed 0 bases and J 6 bases; nucleotides not matched to a gene: 4. CDR3 coding DNA: TGTGCCAGCAGTTTATGGGCTAGCGGGGGGCGCAATGAGCAGTTCTTC. Protein: CASSLWASGGRNEQFF.

The genes are TRBV2 and TRBJ1-2, with D perhaps TRBD1 (5 bases). Trimming removed 2 bases at V and 8 bases at J, with 12 bases between. Germline values: CDR1 SNHLY, CDR2 FYNNEI. CDR3 length: 13 residues. The CDR3 DNA reads as TGTGCCAGCAGTGAAAGTTCAGGGTACGGCTACACCTTC. It specifies CASSESSGYGYTF.

About this clone itself: Its ends do not fully match the called genes, so a read error is possible. The V gene is TRBV5-5, the J gene TRBJ2-2, with D unresolved. The V gene's germline CDR1 is SGHKS and CDR2 YYEKEE (reference sequence). The CDR3 covers 14 residues. This CDR3 reads CASSLYLNPGELFF. For the CDR3, the DNA is TGTGCCAGCAGCTTATACCTGAACCCCGGGGAGCTGTTTTTT.

The chain links TRBV6-1 to TRBJ2-1, with D uncertain. This CDR3 is 13 amino acids long. Per the germline V gene, CDR1 is MNHNS and CDR2 is SASEGT. V was clipped by 8 bases and J by 1 base, with 9 bases between them. This CDR3 is CASLAPSYNEQFF. The CDR3 DNA reads as TGTGCCAGCCTCGCCCCGTCCTACAATGAGCAGTTCTTC.

This clone was counted between two and nine times. This chain uses TRBV19 with TRBJ1-1, with TRBD1 matching over 9 bases. The CDR3 has 13 residues. Germline V gene data show CDR1 as LNHDA and CDR2 as SQIVND (reference sequence). Germline trimming cut 7 bases from V and 6 bases from J; bases unmatched to any gene: 6. CDR3 nucleotide sequence: TGTGCCAGTACCCTACAGGGGGCCGCTGAAGCTTTCTTT. Its translation is CASTLQGAAEAFF.

V is TRBV5-4 and J is TRBJ1-1, with D possibly matching TRBD1 (5 bases). CDR1 is SGHNT, CDR2 YYREEE, per germline (reference sequence). Deletions cut 0 bases from V and 3 bases from J, with 9 bases between. This CDR3 has 14 amino acids. CDR3 residues: CASSLAREHTEAFF. CDR3 DNA: TGTGCCAGCAGCTTGGCCAGGGAGCACACTGAAGCTTTCTTT.

The chain is built from TRBV10-1 and TRBJ2-7; D possibly corresponds to TRBD1 (5 bases). The ends were cut back, 3 bases at V and 2 bases at J, with 14 bases in the middle. The CDR3 totals 15 residues. CDR1 is WNHNN and CDR2 is SYGVQD in the germline V gene (reference sequence). The CDR3 nucleotides read TGCGCCAGCAGTGAAGGGCGGCAGGGTACCTACGAGCAGTACTTC. The encoded protein is CASSEGRQGTYEQYF.

The rearrangement joins TRBV29-1 to TRBJ2-3; 10 bases align to TRBD2. The trim removed 0 bases at V and 6 bases at J, leaving 9 bases unmatched. From germline, CDR1 is SQVTM and CDR2 ANQGSEA. The CDR3 loop spans 16 amino acids. The CDR3 nucleotides are TGCAGCGTTGAAGATGAGCGGGGGGGCCTTTACGATACGCAGTATTTT. Translating it yields CSVEDERGGLYDTQYF.

V and J are TRBV28 and TRBJ1-2, with a tentative D call TRBD1 (5 bases). Trimming removed 1 base at V and 4 bases at J, with 10 bases between. Germline V gene data show CDR1 as MDHEN and CDR2 as SYDVKM. The CDR3 length is 14 residues. The CDR3 reads CASSLLQEIYGYTF. DNA for the CDR3: TGTGCCAGCAGTTTATTACAGGAAATCTATGGCTACACCTTC.

V and J are TRBV4-1 and TRBJ2-7; D gene unclear. Trimming shortened V by 1 base and J by 4 bases, and 8 bases separated the two germline ends. The CDR3 loop spans 13 amino acids. The V gene's germline CDR1 is MGHRA and CDR2 YSYEKL. CDR3: CASSQGDHYEQYF. The CDR3 DNA sequence: TGCGCCAGCAGCCAAGGCGACCATTACGAGCAGTACTTC.

The V gene is TRBV30, the J gene TRBJ1-3; 8 bases line up with TRBD1. The length of the CDR3 is 15 residues. The germline CDR1 and CDR2 sequences are GTSNPN and SVGIG (reference sequence). V dropped 0 bases and J dropped 3; count of bases not matched to a gene: 4. The chain's CDR3 is CAWSVRTGIGNTIYF. The CDR3 DNA sequence: TGTGCCTGGAGTGTACGGACAGGGATTGGAAACACCATATATTTT.

Notes on this clone: Other DNA sequences from this sample encode an identical CDR3 as well. The chain has TRBV5-1 and TRBJ2-3; D ambiguous. The CDR3 contains 14 residues. V was pared by 2 bases and J by 0 bases, with 7 bases between. Germline-derived CDR1 and CDR2 are SGHRS and YFSETQ. The CDR3 DNA follows: TGCGCCAGCAGCTTCGATTCCAGCACAGATACGCAGTATTTT. Its translation is CASSFDSSTDTQYF.

The CDR3 reads CASSSWWGQGLYEQFF. Written as DNA, the CDR3 is TGTGCCAGCAGCTCATGGTGGGGACAGGGTCTTTATGAGCAGTTCTTC. The rearrangement uses TRBV5-6 and TRBJ2-1; TRBD1 agrees at 9 bases. The CDR3 totals 16 residues. The germline gives CDR1 SGHDT, CDR2 YYEEEE. V lost 3 bases and J lost 8; bases outside the gene matches: 12.

This clone came up once. The chain carries TRBV6-1 and TRBJ1-5, with D uncertain. Germline assignment: CDR1 MNHNS and CDR2 SASEGT. Between the trimmed V and J ends, which lost 1 base and 0 bases, there was a span of 13 bases. The CDR3 sequence is 17 residues long. The CDR3 DNA reads TGTGCCAGCAGTGAAGGTTTTGTGGGTCCTAGCAATCAGCCCCAGCATTTT. Protein product: CASSEGFVGPSNQPQHF.

The chain recombines TRBV11-2 with TRBJ2-1; 11 bases are shared with TRBD2. CDR1 and CDR2 from the germline V gene are SGHAT and FQNNGV. The CDR3 totals 19 residues. V trimming: 1 base; J trimming: 1 base; junction bases outside the gene matches: 9. The CDR3 sequence: CASSLVWGTSGKSYNEQFF. The CDR3 DNA reads TGTGCCAGCAGCTTAGTGTGGGGGACTAGCGGTAAATCCTACAATGAGCAGTTCTTC.

The J gene is TRBJ2-5, the V gene TRBV14, with 14 bases matching TRBD2. Germline CDR1 and CDR2: SGHDN and FVKESK. The trim removed 3 bases at V and 4 bases at J, leaving 4 bases unmatched. The length of the CDR3 is 16 residues. The CDR3 region is CASSHMTSGRGETQYF. CDR3 bases: TGTGCCAGCAGCCACATGACTAGCGGGAGGGGAGAGACCCAGTACTTC. The entire variable domain, with the rest obtained from reference TRBV14 and TRBJ2-5, is as follows: EAGVTQFPSHSVIEKGQTVTLRCDPISGHDNLYWYRRVMGKEIKFLLHFVKESKQDESGMPNNRFLAERTGGTYSTLKVQPAELEDSGVYFCASSHMTSGRGETQYFGPGTRLLVL.

The chain has TRBV7-6 and TRBJ2-1, with TRBD2 matching 7 bases. J gave up 4 bases and V 1 base, and 4 bases lay outside the gene matches. The CDR3 has 15 residues. Per the germline V gene, CDR1 is SGHVS and CDR2 is FNYEAQ. CDR3 in DNA: TGTGCCAGCAGCTTAGGGGGAGGGGCGTACAATGAGCAGTTCTTC. Translating gives CASSLGGGAYNEQFF.

The chain uses TRBV11-2 and TRBJ2-7; tentatively, D is TRBD1 (7 bases). Trimming shortened V by 1 base and J by 3 bases, and 16 bases separated the two germline ends. Germline loops: CDR1 SGHAT, CDR2 FQNNGV. The CDR3 loop spans 16 amino acids. This CDR3 is CASSLGVSGGGYEQYF. The CDR3, as DNA: TGTGCCAGCAGCTTAGGTGTTTCAGGGGGAGGCTACGAGCAGTACTTC.

As regards this clone: Other DNA sequences within the sample encode an identical CDR3. V usage is TRBV7-2 and J usage is TRBJ1-5, with D unclear. This CDR3 is 15 amino acids long. CDR1 is SGHTA and CDR2 is FQGNSA in the germline V gene. V dropped 1 base and J dropped 0 bases, with 7 bases sitting between them. The CDR3 protein is CASSLVGDSNQPQHF. The CDR3 DNA reads as TGTGCCAGCAGCTTAGTTGGGGATAGCAATCAGCCCCAGCATTTT.

The CDR3 region is CASAGTHYNEQFF. The CDR3 coding sequence is TGTGCCAGCGCCGGGACCCACTACAATGAGCAGTTCTTC. This chain links TRBV6-5 with TRBJ2-1, with D tentatively TRBD1 or TRBD2 (5 bases each). Between the trimmed V and J ends, which lost 8 bases and 3 bases, there was a span of 11 bases. Germline CDR1 reads MNHEY; CDR2 reads SVGAGI. The CDR3 length is 13 residues.

This sequence joins TRBV7-9 and TRBJ1-4; the D gene is possibly TRBD1 (5 bases). The CDR3 runs 15 residues. V gave up 5 bases and J gave up 5 bases, with 15 bases separating them. The V gene's germline CDR1 is SEHNR and CDR2 FQNEAQ (reference sequence). CDR3 in DNA: TGTGCCAGCAGCGTTCCGGGACTAGGAAATGAAAAACTGTTTTTT. Translating it yields CASSVPGLGNEKLFF.

The chain uses TRBV5-1 and TRBJ2-7; D is undetermined. In germline, CDR1 is SGHRS, CDR2 YFSETQ. V shed 0 bases and J shed 3 bases, with 4 bases lying between them. The CDR3 has 12 amino acids. CDR3 DNA sequence: TGCGCCAGCAGCTTGGGTTTCTACGAGCAGTACTTC. The encoded protein is CASSLGFYEQYF.

The chain is built from TRBV29-1 and TRBJ2-7; TRBD1 matches at 8 bases. CDR1 is SQVTM and CDR2 is ANQGSEA in the germline V gene. Germline trimming cut 4 bases from V and 1 base from J; bases unmatched to any gene: 6. CDR3 length: 14 amino acids. CDR3 sequence (DNA): TGCAGCGTTGTGGGGGACAGGCAATCCTACGAGCAGTACTTC. It yields the protein CSVVGDRQSYEQYF.

This chain joins TRBV11-2 and TRBJ2-3; tentatively, D is TRBD2 (5 bases). Germline V gene sequence: CDR1 SGHAT, CDR2 FQNNGV. Trimming cost V 4 bases and J 3 bases, with 17 bases left between them. This CDR3 is 16 amino acids long. The CDR3 DNA reads as TGTGCCAGCAGCTATCTAGCCCTGATTGGGACAGATACGCAGTATTTT. This sequence encodes CASSYLALIGTDTQYF.

The chain recombines TRBV6-6 with TRBJ1-1, with no clear D. The germline gives CDR1 MNHNY, CDR2 SVGAGI (reference sequence). V lost 6 bases, J lost 2 bases, and 16 bases lay in between. The CDR3 sequence is 15 residues long. As DNA, the CDR3 is TGTGCCAGCAGGTCGAACAGTGCCCCCAACACTGAAGCTTTCTTT. The encoded protein is CASRSNSAPNTEAFF.

The J gene is TRBJ1-1, the V gene TRBV30, with TRBD1 matching 8 bases. The CDR3 is made up of 15 amino acids. The junction had 4 bases not matched to a gene; V was cut back by 0 bases and J by 1 base. CDR1 and CDR2 (germline): GTSNPN, SVGIG (reference sequence). The CDR3, as DNA: TGTGCCTGGAGTGTTTCCGGGACAGGGAACACTGAAGCTTTCTTT. Translation gives CAWSVSGTGNTEAFF.

The chain uses TRBV6-5 and TRBJ2-6; unclear D gene. The V end was cut by 7 bases, the J end by 2 bases, with 6 bases between. Looked up from germline, CDR1 is MNHEY and CDR2 is SVGAGI. This CDR3 has 13 residues. This chain's CDR3 is CASNSPGANVLTF. CDR3 nucleotides: TGTGCCAGCAACTCGCCTGGGGCCAACGTCCTGACTTTC.